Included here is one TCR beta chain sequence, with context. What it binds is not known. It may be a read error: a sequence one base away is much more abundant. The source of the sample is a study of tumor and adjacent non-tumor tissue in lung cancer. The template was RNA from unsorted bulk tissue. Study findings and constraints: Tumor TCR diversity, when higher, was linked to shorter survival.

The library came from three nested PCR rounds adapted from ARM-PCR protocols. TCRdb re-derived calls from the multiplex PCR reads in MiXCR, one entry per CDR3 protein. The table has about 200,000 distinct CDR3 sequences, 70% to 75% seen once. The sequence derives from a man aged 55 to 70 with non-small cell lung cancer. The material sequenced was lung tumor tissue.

CDR3 nucleotides: TGTGCCAGCAGCTTAGGGGGTGTAACTAATGAAAAACTGTTTTTT. Amino acids: CASSLGGVTNEKLFF. This chain connects TRBV7-8 to TRBJ1-4; no clear D. This CDR3 region has 15 residues. With 1 base removed from V and 1 base from J, the gap between germline ends came to 7 bases. Per germline, CDR1 SGHVS and CDR2 FQNEAQ.